This passage covers 5 T cell receptor beta chains from one sample sequenced in a study of blood T cell repertoires in COVID-19. Clones were sequenced by immunoSEQ multiplex PCR, and TCRdb holds only the in-frame ones, with some missing. The data hold approximately 280,000 clones, with 86% observed a single time. Sequenced material: PBMCs or T cells enriched from blood (not recorded which). The receptor set was obtained from a woman aged 18 to 35 who had recovered from COVID-19.

The chain recombines TRBV12-1 with TRBJ1-2; TRBD1 is the table's D call and was not checked against the DNA. TRBV12-1 represents a pseudogene. The length of the CDR3 is 16 residues. The CDR3 bases are TGTGCCAGCAGCTACCCCGGGACAGCTTGCAACTATGGCTACACCTTC. Translating it yields CASSYPGTACNYGYTF.

J is TRBJ2-2 and V is TRBV11-3, with 7 bases lining up with TRBD2. CDR3 size: 18 residues. Germline V gene lookup returns CDR1 SGHNT and CDR2 YENEEA. Germline trimming cut 5 bases from V and 0 bases from J; bases unmatched to any gene: 12. CDR3 sequence: CASSQWGGKGPNTGELFF. DNA of the CDR3: TGTGCCAGCAGCCAATGGGGAGGGAAAGGGCCGAACACCGGGGAGCTGTTTTTT.

The rearrangement joins TRBV27 to TRBJ2-7, with a weak D call TRBD2 (6 bases). The germline CDR1 and CDR2 sequences are MNHEY and SMNVEV (reference sequence). With 1 base removed from V and 1 base from J, the gap between germline ends came to 14 bases. CDR3 length: 16 amino acids. The DNA for the CDR3 is TGTGCCAGCAGTTTATGGGGAGGTGGATTATCCTACGAGCAGTACTTC. Its protein product is CASSLWGGGLSYEQYF.

This clone was detected only once. V and J are TRBV11-2 and TRBJ1-5; a possible D gene is TRBD1 (6 bases). The CDR3 is 13 residues long. CDR1 SGHAT and CDR2 FQNNGV come from the germline V gene. V was cut by 3 bases and J by 4 bases, with 7 bases left in between. As DNA, the CDR3 is TGTGCCAGCAGCTTGGGACAAAATCAGCCCCAGCATTTT. Its translation: CASSLGQNQPQHF.

The genes are TRBV5-4 and TRBJ2-5, with TRBD1 identical over 7 bases. Germline V gives CDR1 SGHNT, CDR2 YYREEE (reference sequence). Losses at the gene ends were 5 bases for V and 4 bases for J; bases not matched to a gene: 11. CDR3 length: 15 residues. Here the CDR3 DNA reads TGTGCCAGCAGTGTTGGACAGGAGCCACTAGAGACCCAGTACTTC. The encoded protein is CASSVGQEPLETQYF.